This is a list of T cell receptor beta chains from one sample in a study of blood T cell repertoires in COVID-19. Measured with immunoSEQ multiplex PCR; TCRdb has only the in-frame clones, and not every one. The sample carries roughly 140,000 clones, roughly 80% recorded once. Specimen: peripheral blood. Source of these receptors: a woman of 80 years or more with acute or convalescent COVID-19. The CDR3 runs from the conserved cysteine through the conserved F or W. The D gene is left open where the match is weak. Not all rows give a size; the values are once, few, many and, for expanded clones, a class.

abundance: .; v_gene: TRBV10-3; d_gene: TRBD2; j_gene: TRBJ2-1; CDR3aa: CAISIFSGNPYNEQFF; CDR3nt: TGTGCCATCAGTATATTTAGCGGGAATCCTTACAATGAGCAGTTCTTC
abundance: .; v_gene: TRBV7-2; d_gene: .; j_gene: TRBJ1-6; CDR3aa: CASSLSQQGGSPLHF; CDR3nt: TGTGCCAGCAGCTTATCCCAGCAGGGTGGTTCACCCCTCCACTTT
abundance: .; v_gene: TRBV5-1; d_gene: .; j_gene: TRBJ2-5; CDR3aa: CASSLGWTSERTQYF; CDR3nt: TGCGCCAGCAGCTTGGGGTGGACTTCAGAGAGGACCCAGTACTTC
abundance: .; v_gene: TRBV28; d_gene: TRBD1; j_gene: TRBJ2-7; CDR3aa: CASSLRDRGWPYEQYF; CDR3nt: TGTGCCAGCAGTTTACGAGACAGGGGTTGGCCGTACGAGCAGTACTTC
abundance: few; v_gene: TRBV5-1; d_gene: .; j_gene: TRBJ1-2; CDR3aa: CASSLVQSIYGYTF; CDR3nt: TGCGCCAGCAGCTTGGTCCAGTCCATCTATGGCTACACCTTC
abundance: .; v_gene: TRBV19; d_gene: .; j_gene: TRBJ2-7; CDR3aa: CASTASTESYEQYF; CDR3nt: TGTGCCAGTACCGCTAGCACTGAGTCCTACGAGCAGTACTTC
abundance: .; v_gene: TRBV10-2; d_gene: TRBD1; j_gene: TRBJ1-1; CDR3aa: CASSVDRGLNTEAFF; CDR3nt: TGCGCCAGCAGCGTGGACAGGGGACTGAACACTGAAGCTTTCTTT
abundance: .; v_gene: TRBV5-1; d_gene: .; j_gene: TRBJ2-7; CDR3aa: CASSFDLGGEQYF; CDR3nt: TGCGCCAGCAGCTTCGACTTGGGGGGCGAGCAGTACTTC
abundance: .; v_gene: TRBV11-2; d_gene: TRBD2; j_gene: TRBJ2-7; CDR3aa: CASSQIGLANEQYF; CDR3nt: TGTGCCAGCAGCCAAATAGGACTAGCTAACGAGCAGTACTTC
abundance: .; v_gene: TRBV28; d_gene: TRBD1; j_gene: TRBJ1-2; CDR3aa: CASRSGQGARFYGYTF; CDR3nt: TGTGCCAGCAGGTCCGGACAGGGGGCGCGATTTTATGGCTACACCTTC
abundance: few; v_gene: TRBV10-3; d_gene: .; j_gene: TRBJ1-1; CDR3aa: CAISDRMQAFF; CDR3nt: TGTGCCATCAGTGACAGGATGCAAGCTTTCTTT
abundance: .; v_gene: TRBV7-8; d_gene: .; j_gene: TRBJ2-7; CDR3aa: CASSLAIGQNFYEQYF; CDR3nt: TGTGCCAGCAGCTTAGCTATTGGACAGAACTTCTACGAGCAGTACTTC
abundance: .; v_gene: TRBV11-2; d_gene: .; j_gene: TRBJ1-6; CDR3aa: CASSPMGVRVLFAPLHF; CDR3nt: TGTGCCAGCAGCCCCATGGGTGTGAGGGTTTTGTTCGCACCCCTCCACTTT
abundance: .; v_gene: TRBV7-8; d_gene: TRBD1; j_gene: TRBJ2-7; CDR3aa: CASSIPTGGISYEQYF; CDR3nt: TGTGCCAGCAGCATCCCGACAGGGGGTATCTCCTACGAGCAGTACTTC
abundance: .; v_gene: TRBV19; d_gene: .; j_gene: TRBJ1-5; CDR3aa: CASSPGGASNQPQHF; CDR3nt: TGTGCCAGTAGTCCCGGCGGGGCTAGCAATCAGCCCCAGCATTTT
abundance: .; v_gene: TRBV10-3; d_gene: .; j_gene: TRBJ2-7; CDR3aa: CAIRGDSYEQYF; CDR3nt: TGTGCCATCCGCGGGGACAGTTACGAGCAGTACTTC
abundance: .; v_gene: TRBV11-2; d_gene: TRBD1; j_gene: TRBJ1-1; CDR3aa: CASSLVAPPGQGKNTEAFF; CDR3nt: TGTGCCAGCAGCTTAGTTGCGCCCCCCGGACAGGGGAAGAACACTGAAGCTTTCTTT
abundance: .; v_gene: TRBV28; d_gene: .; j_gene: TRBJ1-1; CDR3aa: CASSLWKPRRGRGNTEAFF; CDR3nt: TGTGCCAGCAGTTTATGGAAGCCGCGTCGGGGGAGGGGAAACACTGAAGCTTTCTTT
abundance: .; v_gene: TRBV2; d_gene: TRBD1; j_gene: TRBJ1-2; CDR3aa: CASRPTGVYGYTF; CDR3nt: TGTGCCAGCAGACCAACAGGGGTCTATGGCTACACCTTC
abundance: .; v_gene: TRBV11-2; d_gene: .; j_gene: TRBJ1-6; CDR3aa: CASSLRTDYNSPLHF; CDR3nt: TGTGCCAGCAGCTTGAGGACAGATTATAATTCACCCCTCCACTTT
abundance: .; v_gene: TRBV28; d_gene: .; j_gene: TRBJ2-2; CDR3aa: CASSFGSLPELFF; CDR3nt: TGTGCCAGCAGTTTTGGTTCACTCCCGGAGCTGTTTTTT
abundance: .; v_gene: TRBV28; d_gene: TRBD1; j_gene: TRBJ1-5; CDR3aa: CASSFHLGYRTGDFYQPQHF; CDR3nt: TGTGCCAGCAGTTTCCATTTGGGTTACAGGACAGGGGATTTTTATCAGCCCCAGCATTTT
abundance: .; v_gene: TRBV18; d_gene: TRBD2; j_gene: TRBJ2-1; CDR3aa: CASSPPHGSGGNEQFF; CDR3nt: TGTGCCAGCTCACCACCCCACGGGAGCGGGGGGAATGAGCAGTTCTTC
abundance: .; v_gene: TRBV5-4; d_gene: .; j_gene: TRBJ2-5; CDR3aa: CASSLVPGDREETQYF; CDR3nt: TGTGCCAGCAGCTTAGTCCCGGGGGACCGTGAAGAGACCCAGTACTTC